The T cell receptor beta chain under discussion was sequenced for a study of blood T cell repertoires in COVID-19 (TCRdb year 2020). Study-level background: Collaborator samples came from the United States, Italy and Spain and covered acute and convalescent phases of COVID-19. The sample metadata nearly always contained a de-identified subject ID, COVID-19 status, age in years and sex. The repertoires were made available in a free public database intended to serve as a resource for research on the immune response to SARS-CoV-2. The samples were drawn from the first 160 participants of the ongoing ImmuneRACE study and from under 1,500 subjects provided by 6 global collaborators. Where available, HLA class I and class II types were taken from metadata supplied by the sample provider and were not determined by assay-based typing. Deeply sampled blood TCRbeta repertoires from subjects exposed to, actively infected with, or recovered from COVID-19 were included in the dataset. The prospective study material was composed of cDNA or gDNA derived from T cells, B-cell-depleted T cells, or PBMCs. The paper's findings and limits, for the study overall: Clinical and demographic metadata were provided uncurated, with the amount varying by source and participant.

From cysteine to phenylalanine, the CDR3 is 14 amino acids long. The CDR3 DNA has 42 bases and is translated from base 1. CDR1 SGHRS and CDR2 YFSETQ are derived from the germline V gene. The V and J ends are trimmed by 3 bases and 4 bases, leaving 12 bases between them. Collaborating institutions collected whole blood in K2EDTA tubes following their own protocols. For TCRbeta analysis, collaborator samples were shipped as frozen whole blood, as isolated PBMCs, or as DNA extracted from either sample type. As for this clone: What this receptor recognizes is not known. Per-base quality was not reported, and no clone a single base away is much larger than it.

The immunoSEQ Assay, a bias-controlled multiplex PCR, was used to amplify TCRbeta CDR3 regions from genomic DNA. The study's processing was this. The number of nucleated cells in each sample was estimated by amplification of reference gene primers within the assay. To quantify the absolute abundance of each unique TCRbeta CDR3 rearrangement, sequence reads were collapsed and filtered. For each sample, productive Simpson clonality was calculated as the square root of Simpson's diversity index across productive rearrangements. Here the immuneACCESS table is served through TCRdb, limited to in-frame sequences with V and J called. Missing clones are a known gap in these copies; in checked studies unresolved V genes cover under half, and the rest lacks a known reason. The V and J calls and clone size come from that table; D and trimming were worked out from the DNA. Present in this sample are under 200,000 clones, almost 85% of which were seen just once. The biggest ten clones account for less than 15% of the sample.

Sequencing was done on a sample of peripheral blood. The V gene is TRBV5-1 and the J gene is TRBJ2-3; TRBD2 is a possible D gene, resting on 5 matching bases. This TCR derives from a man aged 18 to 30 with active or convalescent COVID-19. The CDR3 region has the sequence CASSSTRRADTQYF. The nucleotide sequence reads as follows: TGCGCCAGCAGCTCAACCCGGCGGGCAGATACGCAGTATTTT.